Listed below are T cell receptor beta chains from one sample, sequenced in a study of blood T cell repertoires in COVID-19. Clones were read by immunoSEQ multiplex PCR, and TCRdb kept only the in-frame ones, dropping some. The sample gives fewer than 500,000 clones, roughly 89% of which show up once; roughly 0.84% is in the top ten. The sequenced sample was peripheral blood. The receptors here all came from a man younger than 35 with COVID-19, enrolled during active disease. Both conserved end residues are part of each CDR3. Fields, in order: V gene, clone size, J gene, D gene, CDR3 protein, CDR3 DNA. A D gene is named only where the DNA matches it firmly. Where a row states a size, it is once, few, many or the class of an expanded clone; other rows omit it.

TRBV5-1	few	TRBJ2-2	-	CASSIRGTGELFF	TGCGCCAGCAGCATCCGGGGCACCGGGGAGCTGTTTTTT
TRBV6-1	-	TRBJ1-4	-	CASSEFPPEGGTNEKLFF	TGTGCCAGCAGTGAATTCCCCCCGGAGGGGGGGACTAATGAAAAACTGTTTTTT
TRBV10-1	-	TRBJ2-3	TRBD2	CASSDTSGLTDTQYF	TGCGCCAGCAGTGATACTAGCGGGCTCACAGATACGCAGTATTTT
TRBV4-1	-	TRBJ1-1	-	CASSQATGLNTEAFF	TGCGCCAGCAGCCAAGCGACAGGTCTGAACACTGAAGCTTTCTTT
TRBV4-1	-	TRBJ2-1	-	CASSQGVARGWYNEQFF	TGCGCCAGCAGCCAAGGGGTAGCTAGGGGGTGGTACAATGAGCAGTTCTTC
TRBV2	-	TRBJ1-2	-	CASREGPSQGGYTF	TGTGCCAGCAGGGAAGGACCGAGCCAGGGTGGCTACACCTTC
TRBV9	-	TRBJ1-4	-	CASSQGAPTNEKLFF	TGTGCCAGCAGCCAAGGGGCACCAACTAATGAAAAACTGTTTTTT
TRBV19	-	TRBJ1-6	TRBD1	CASRTGFDSPLHF	TGTGCCAGTAGGACAGGGTTCGATTCACCCCTCCACTTT
TRBV11-2	once	TRBJ2-1	-	CASSFLPSGTNEQFF	TGTGCCAGCAGCTTCTTGCCGAGCGGCACCAATGAGCAGTTCTTC
TRBV3-1/TRBV3-2	-	TRBJ2-3	-	CASRTGLGAADTQYF	TGTGCCAGCAGAACGGGGTTGGGGGCCGCAGATACGCAGTATTTT
TRBV6-5	-	TRBJ2-7	-	CASSQTGSYEQYF	TGTGCCAGCAGTCAGACAGGTAGCTACGAGCAGTACTTC
TRBV23-1	-	TRBJ2-1	-	CASSQPPPGHRRYNEQFF	TGCGCCAGCAGTCAACCTCCCCCGGGACATCGCCGTTACAATGAGCAGTTCTTC
TRBV4-1	once	TRBJ2-1	-	CASSLQGSGGEQFF	TGCGCCAGCAGCCTGCAGGGGTCAGGTGGTGAGCAGTTCTTC
TRBV11-2	once	TRBJ2-3	TRBD2	CASRLFGGGGTDTQYF	TGTGCCAGTAGGCTATTCGGCGGGGGGGGAACAGATACGCAGTATTTT
TRBV18	-	TRBJ2-6	TRBD2	CASSPLAGLPGANVLTF	TGTGCCAGCTCACCACTAGCGGGGTTGCCTGGGGCCAACGTCCTGACTTTC
TRBV5-6	-	TRBJ2-3	-	CASSRGVARTDTQYF	TGTGCCAGCAGCCGAGGAGTAGCCCGCACAGATACGCAGTATTTT
TRBV29-1	once	TRBJ1-1	-	CSVARDTGMNTEAFF	TGCAGCGTCGCCCGGGACACCGGAATGAACACTGAAGCTTTCTTT
TRBV5-1	-	TRBJ2-1	-	CASSLAWGVGYNEQFF	TGCGCCAGCAGCTTGGCGTGGGGGGTGGGATACAATGAGCAGTTCTTC
TRBV5-1	-	TRBJ2-7	TRBD1	CASSRDSGYEQYF	TGCGCCAGCAGCCGGGACAGTGGCTACGAGCAGTACTTC
TRBV7-2	-	TRBJ2-5	TRBD1	CASSDRGAGTQYF	TGTGCCAGCAGCGACAGGGGTGCGGGGACCCAGTACTTC
TRBV6-6	-	TRBJ1-2	TRBD1	CASSYGTGGASGYTF	TGTGCCAGCAGTTACGGGACAGGGGGTGCCTCTGGCTACACCTTC
TRBV7-2	-	TRBJ2-3	TRBD2	CASSLIYGTSGGTDTQYF	TGTGCCAGCAGCTTAATTTACGGGACTAGCGGGGGGACAGATACGCAGTATTTT
TRBV7-9	few	TRBJ1-1	-	CASSPPPAEAFF	TGTGCCAGCAGCCCTCCTCCCGCTGAAGCTTTCTTT